This section outlines one T cell receptor beta chain sequence together with its context. TCR alpha and TCR beta cDNA libraries with sample barcodes and UMIs came from 5'RACE using constant-segment primers. TCRdb independently ran MiXCR on the 5' RACE reads; one entry per CDR3 protein. The sample lists some 350,000 distinct CDR3 sequences, about a sixth occurring once. This sample is drawn from a study of T-cell memory formation after mild COVID-19. The germline V gene encodes CDR1 LGHNA and CDR2 YSLEER. J lost 11 bases, V lost 1 base, and 10 bases had no gene match. The length of the CDR3 is 16 residues.

The rearrangement uses TRBV4-3 and TRBJ2-4, with TRBD2 matching over 11 bases. Sequenced: PBMCs or a T cell subset sorted from them (not recorded which). The TCR was taken from a man between 18 and 29 years old who had mild COVID-19 (a few samples of this study predate the infection). Cell type and time point are not known. The CDR3: CASSQVLAGGTYVQYF. The CDR3 DNA follows: TGCGCCAGCAGCCAAGTTCTAGCGGGGGGCACGTACGTTCAGTACTTC.